This T cell receptor beta chain derives from a study of T cells expressing NK-cell markers. A remark on this clonotype: Its antigen is currently unknown.

Study results and caveats: The CD3+CD56-NKG2C+ fraction was also led by these clonotypes in four donors.

TCRdb reprocessed the 5' RACE reads; each CDR3 protein has one entry and no DNA is given. The repertoire table contains approximately 550,000 distinct CDR3 sequences. There are 17 residues in the CDR3. CDR1 is SGHKS, CDR2 YYEKEE, per germline (reference sequence). Sequencing was carried out using blood T cells: a sorted CD56 or NKG2C T cell subset, CD4+ or CD8+ T cells, or bulk PBMC T cells (not recorded which). The chain employs TRBV5-5 and TRBJ2-2; with no DNA, the TCRdb D assignment of TRBD1 cannot be verified. The clonotype originates from a man between 18 and 35 years old in good health. CDR3 sequence reads: CASSLGLRGDQAGELFF.